These 10 T cell receptor beta chains were sequenced from one sample in a study of blood T cell repertoires in COVID-19. Clones were sequenced by immunoSEQ multiplex PCR, and TCRdb holds only the in-frame ones, with some missing. The table has around 26,000 clones, around 93% seen once. The sequenced material came from peripheral blood. These receptor sequences come from a human donor in a cohort sampled during active COVID-19.

The gene calls are TRBV10-1 and TRBJ1-1; possible D gene TRBD1, 6 bases. Germline CDR1 is WNHNN and CDR2 is SYGVQD (reference sequence). Trimming took off 6 bases at V and 1 base at J, with 9 bases between the two ends. This CDR3 has 13 amino acids. In DNA form, the CDR3 reads TGCGCCAGCAGAGGACAGACGAACACTGAAGCTTTCTTT. Amino acids: CASRGQTNTEAFF.

V gene TRBV12-3 or TRBV12-4 combines with J gene TRBJ1-1; D is possibly TRBD1 (6 bases). V shed 7 bases and J shed 6 bases, with 15 bases lying between them. The CDR3 has 13 amino acids. The CDR3 is CASTFTGTAEAFF. Written as DNA, the CDR3 is TGTGCCAGCACCTTTACAGGGACGGCTGAAGCTTTCTTT.

The chain uses TRBV2 and TRBJ1-1; D possibly corresponds to TRBD1 (6 bases). The CDR3 consists of 13 residues. Germline lookup yields CDR1 SNHLY and CDR2 FYNNEI. V lost 7 bases and J lost 1, with 10 bases in between. The CDR3 DNA reads TGTGCCAGCATGGGACAACCGAACACTGAAGCTTTCTTT. Its protein is CASMGQPNTEAFF.

V usage is TRBV3-1 (or the pseudogene TRBV3-2) and J usage is TRBJ1-1; no reliable D call. This CDR3 contains 14 residues. The V end was cut by 8 bases, the J end by 6 bases, with 19 bases between. Germline V gene sequence: CDR1 LGHDT, CDR2 YNNKEL (reference sequence). The CDR3 sequence is CASRPYTGNPEAFF. CDR3 DNA: TGTGCCAGCCGACCGTACACGGGAAACCCTGAAGCTTTCTTT.

The chain employs TRBV28 and TRBJ2-7; D is possibly TRBD1 (5 bases). In germline, CDR1 is MDHEN, CDR2 SYDVKM. This CDR3 is built from 14 residues. The V gene lost 6 bases and the J gene lost 3 bases, with 15 bases spanning the gap. DNA of the CDR3: TGTGCCAGCAGCGCCCCAGGGAACGACTACGAGCAGTACGTC. Amino acids: CASSAPGNDYEQYV.

J is TRBJ1-3 and V is TRBV20-1; D is perhaps TRBD1 (5 bases). The CDR3 is 17 amino acids. The V gene lost 3 bases and the J gene lost 1 base, with 19 bases spanning the gap. CDR1 and CDR2 (germline): DFQATT, SNEGSKA (reference sequence). CDR3 coding DNA: TGCAGTGCTAGTGCTCCGGAGGGGATGGCATCTGGAAACACCATATATTTT. Encoded protein: CSASAPEGMASGNTIYF.

The genes are TRBV13 and TRBJ1-5; D call uncertain. The CDR3 length is 13 residues. Per germline, CDR1 PRHDT and CDR2 FYEKMQ (reference sequence). V shed 4 bases and J shed 9 bases, with 13 bases lying between them. The CDR3 bases are TGTGCCAGCAGCTGGAATCGGGAGGCGCCCCAGCATTTT. Translated, it gives CASSWNREAPQHF. The whole variable domain, filled in from reference TRBV13 and TRBJ1-5, reads AAGVIQSPRHLIKEKRETATLKCYPIPRHDTVYWYQQGPGQDPQFLISFYEKMQSDKGSIPDRFSAQQFSDYHSELNMSSLELGDSALYFCASSWNREAPQHFGDGTRLSIL.

The chain combines TRBV10-3 with TRBJ1-2; D perhaps matches TRBD1 (6 bases). Germline loops: CDR1 ENHRY, CDR2 SYGVKD. CDR3 size: 13 residues. V shed 8 bases and J shed 3 bases, with 13 bases lying between them. CDR3: CAICGGLDYGYTF. The CDR3 coding sequence is TGTGCCATCTGCGGGGGGCTCGACTATGGCTACACCTTC.

The chain is built from TRBV18 and TRBJ2-7; TRBD1 aligns across 7 bases. Germline V gives CDR1 KGHSH, CDR2 LQKENI. The J segment lost 5 bases and the V segment lost 4 bases, leaving 8 bases of the junction unmatched. The CDR3 length is 14 residues. The CDR3 sequence: CASSRRQGVDEQYV. DNA of the CDR3: TGTGCCAGCTCACGGAGACAGGGTGTCGACGAGCAGTACGTC.

For the CDR3, the DNA is TGTGCCAGCAGCCTCGGACAGGGGGCCTACGAGCAGTACTTC. Its translation is CASSLGQGAYEQYF. The chain is built from TRBV3-1 (or the pseudogene TRBV3-2) and TRBJ2-7, with 10 positions matching TRBD1. Trimming removed 4 bases from V and 2 bases from J; junction bases left unmatched: 2. This CDR3 comprises 14 residues. In germline, CDR1 is LGHDT, CDR2 YNNKEL (reference sequence).